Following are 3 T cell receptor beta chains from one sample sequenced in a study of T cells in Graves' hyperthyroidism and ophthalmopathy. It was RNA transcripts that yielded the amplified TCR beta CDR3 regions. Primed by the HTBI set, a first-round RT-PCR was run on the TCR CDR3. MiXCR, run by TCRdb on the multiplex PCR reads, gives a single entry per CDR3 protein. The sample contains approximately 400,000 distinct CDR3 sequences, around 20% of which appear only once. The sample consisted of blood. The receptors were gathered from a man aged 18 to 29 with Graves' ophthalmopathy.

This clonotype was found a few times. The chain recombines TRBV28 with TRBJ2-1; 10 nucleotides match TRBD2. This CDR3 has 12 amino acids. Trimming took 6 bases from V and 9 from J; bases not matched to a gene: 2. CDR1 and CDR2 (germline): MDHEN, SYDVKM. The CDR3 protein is CASRSSGSEQFF. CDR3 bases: TGTGCCAGCAGGTCTAGCGGGAGTGAGCAGTTCTTC.

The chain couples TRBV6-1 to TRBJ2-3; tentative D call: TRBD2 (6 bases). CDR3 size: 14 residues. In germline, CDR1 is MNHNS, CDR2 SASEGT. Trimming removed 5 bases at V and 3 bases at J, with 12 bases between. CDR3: CASSKRLGTDTQYF. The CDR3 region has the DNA TGTGCCAGCAGTAAGAGACTAGGTACAGATACGCAGTATTTT.

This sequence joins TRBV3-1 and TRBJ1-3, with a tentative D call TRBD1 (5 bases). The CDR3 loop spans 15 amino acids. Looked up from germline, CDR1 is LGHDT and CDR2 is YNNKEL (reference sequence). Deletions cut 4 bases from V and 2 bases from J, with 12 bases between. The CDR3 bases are TGTGCCAGCAGCCCCAGAGCAGGGACTGGAAACACCATATATTTT. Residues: CASSPRAGTGNTIYF.